This T cell receptor beta chain came from a study of T cells in Graves' hyperthyroidism and ophthalmopathy. Hyperthyroidism, newly diagnosed and lasting under 2 months, affected patients aged 18 to 65. Amplification of TCR beta CDR3 regions was performed using RNA transcripts as template. In the first-round RT-PCR of the TCR CDR3, the HTBI primer set was used. TCRdb processed the multiplex PCR reads anew with MiXCR; each CDR3 protein has one entry. The table lists under 550,000 distinct CDR3 sequences, 12% to 15% of them singletons. This clonotype was seen a handful of times. Input material: blood. This clonotype originated in a woman in her late teens or twenties with Graves' hyperthyroidism.

CDR3 bases: TGTGCCAGCAGCTTCGGGACATACTATGGCTACACCTTC. It translates to CASSFGTYYGYTF. The V and J genes are TRBV7-9 and TRBJ1-2; D is perhaps TRBD1 (6 bases). The CDR3 has 13 amino acids. Germline V gene sequence: CDR1 SEHNR, CDR2 FQNEAQ (reference sequence). V shed 3 bases and J shed 3 bases, with 8 bases lying between them.